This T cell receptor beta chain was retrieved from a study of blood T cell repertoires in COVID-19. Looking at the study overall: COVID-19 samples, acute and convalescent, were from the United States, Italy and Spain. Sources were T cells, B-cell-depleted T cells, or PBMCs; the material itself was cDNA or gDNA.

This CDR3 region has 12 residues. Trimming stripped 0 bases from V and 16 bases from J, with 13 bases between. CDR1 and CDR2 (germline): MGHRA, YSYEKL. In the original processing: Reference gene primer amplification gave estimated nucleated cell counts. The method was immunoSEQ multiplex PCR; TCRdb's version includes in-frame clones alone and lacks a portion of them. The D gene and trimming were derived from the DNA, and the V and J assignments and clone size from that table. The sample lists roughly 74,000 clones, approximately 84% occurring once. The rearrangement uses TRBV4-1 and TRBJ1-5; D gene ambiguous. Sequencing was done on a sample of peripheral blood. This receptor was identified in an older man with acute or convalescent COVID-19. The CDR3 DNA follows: TGCGCCAGCAGCCAAGAAAGCGGTCCTCTTCATTTT. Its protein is CASSQESGPLHF.